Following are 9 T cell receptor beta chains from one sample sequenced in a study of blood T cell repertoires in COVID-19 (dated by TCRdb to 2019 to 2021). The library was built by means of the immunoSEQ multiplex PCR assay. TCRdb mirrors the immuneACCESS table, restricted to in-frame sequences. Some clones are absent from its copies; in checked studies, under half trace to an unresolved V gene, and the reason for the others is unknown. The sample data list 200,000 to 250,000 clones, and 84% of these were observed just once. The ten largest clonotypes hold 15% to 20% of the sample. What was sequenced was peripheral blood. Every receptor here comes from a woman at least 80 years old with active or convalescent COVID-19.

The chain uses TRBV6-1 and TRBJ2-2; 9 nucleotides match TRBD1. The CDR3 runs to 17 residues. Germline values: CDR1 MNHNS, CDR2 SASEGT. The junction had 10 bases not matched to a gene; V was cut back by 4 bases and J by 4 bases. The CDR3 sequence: CASSVRTGVFSTGELFF. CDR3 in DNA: TGTGCCAGCAGTGTGAGGACAGGGGTGTTCTCCACCGGGGAGCTGTTTTTT.

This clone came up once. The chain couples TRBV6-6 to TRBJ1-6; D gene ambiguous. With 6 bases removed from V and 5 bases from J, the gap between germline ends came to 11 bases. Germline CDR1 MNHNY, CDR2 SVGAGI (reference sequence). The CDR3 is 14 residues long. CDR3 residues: CASSQTLDNSPLHF. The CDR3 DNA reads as TGTGCCAGCAGCCAGACACTAGATAATTCACCCCTCCACTTT.

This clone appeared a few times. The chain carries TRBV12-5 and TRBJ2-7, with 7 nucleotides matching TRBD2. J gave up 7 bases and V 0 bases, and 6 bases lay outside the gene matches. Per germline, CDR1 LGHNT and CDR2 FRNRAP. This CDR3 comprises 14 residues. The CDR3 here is CASGLVTSAGEQYF. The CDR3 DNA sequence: TGTGCTAGTGGTTTGGTCACTAGCGCCGGGGAGCAGTACTTC.

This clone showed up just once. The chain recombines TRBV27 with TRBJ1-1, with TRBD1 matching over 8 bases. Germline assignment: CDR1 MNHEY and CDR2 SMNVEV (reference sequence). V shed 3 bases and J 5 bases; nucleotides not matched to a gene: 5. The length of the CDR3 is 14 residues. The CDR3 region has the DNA TGTGCCAGCAGTTTTACAGGGGGGGGAACTGAAGCTTTCTTT. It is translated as CASSFTGGGTEAFF.

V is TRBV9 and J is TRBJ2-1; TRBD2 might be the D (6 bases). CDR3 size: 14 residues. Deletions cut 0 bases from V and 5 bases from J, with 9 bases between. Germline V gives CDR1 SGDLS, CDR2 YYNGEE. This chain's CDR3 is CASSVDPSDNEQFF. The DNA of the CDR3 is TGTGCCAGCAGCGTAGATCCTAGCGACAATGAGCAGTTCTTC.

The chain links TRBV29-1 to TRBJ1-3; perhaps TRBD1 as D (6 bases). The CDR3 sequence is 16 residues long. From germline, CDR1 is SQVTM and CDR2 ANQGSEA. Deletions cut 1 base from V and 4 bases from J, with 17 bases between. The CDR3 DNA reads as TGCAGCGTTGAAGTGGGTGGCAGGGGCTCAGGAAACACCATATATTTT. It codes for CSVEVGGRGSGNTIYF.

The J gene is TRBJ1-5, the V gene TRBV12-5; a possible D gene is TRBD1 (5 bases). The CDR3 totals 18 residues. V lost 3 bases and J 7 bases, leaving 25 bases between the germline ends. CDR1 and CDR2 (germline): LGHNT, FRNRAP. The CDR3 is CASGFVLGSRELRQPQHF. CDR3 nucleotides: TGTGCTAGTGGTTTTGTCTTAGGTAGCAGGGAATTACGGCAGCCCCAGCATTTT.

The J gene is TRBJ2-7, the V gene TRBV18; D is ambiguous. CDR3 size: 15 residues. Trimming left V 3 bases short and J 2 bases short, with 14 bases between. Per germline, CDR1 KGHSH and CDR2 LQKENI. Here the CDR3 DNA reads TGTGCCAGCTCACCTCAAAACAACCTCCCCTACGAGCAGTACTTC. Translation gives CASSPQNNLPYEQYF.

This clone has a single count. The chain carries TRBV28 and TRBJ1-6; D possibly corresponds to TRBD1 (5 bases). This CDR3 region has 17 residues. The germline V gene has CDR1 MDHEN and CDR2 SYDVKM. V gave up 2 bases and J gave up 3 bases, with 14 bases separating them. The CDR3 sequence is CASSLEPGPHYNSPLHF. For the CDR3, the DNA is TGTGCCAGCAGTTTAGAACCAGGGCCCCACTATAATTCACCCCTCCACTTT.